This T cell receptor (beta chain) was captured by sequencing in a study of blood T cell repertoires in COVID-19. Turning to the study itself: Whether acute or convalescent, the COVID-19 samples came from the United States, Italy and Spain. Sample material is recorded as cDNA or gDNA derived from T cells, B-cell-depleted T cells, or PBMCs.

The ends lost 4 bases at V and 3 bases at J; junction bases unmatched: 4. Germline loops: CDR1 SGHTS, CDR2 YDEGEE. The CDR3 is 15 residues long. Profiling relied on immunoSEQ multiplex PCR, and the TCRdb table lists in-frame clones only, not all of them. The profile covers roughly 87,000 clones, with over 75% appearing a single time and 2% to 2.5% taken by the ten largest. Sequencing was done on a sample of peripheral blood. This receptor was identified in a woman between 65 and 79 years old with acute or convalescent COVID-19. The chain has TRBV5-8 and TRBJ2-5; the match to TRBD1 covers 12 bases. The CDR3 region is CASSAGTGGEETQYF. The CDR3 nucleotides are TGTGCCAGCAGCGCCGGGACAGGGGGCGAAGAGACCCAGTACTTC.